This TCR beta chain was retrieved from a study of CD8 T cells in Susac syndrome. With random hexamers, about 0.5 to 1 ug RNA was reverse transcribed. Multiplex immunoSEQ PCR targeted 54 Vbeta and 13 Jbeta TCR beta segments. TCRdb reprocessed the immunoSEQ multiplex PCR reads via MiXCR and lists one record per CDR3 protein. Here the sample spans 180,000 or so distinct CDR3 sequences, about 93% being singletons. The source material was CD4+ T cells from PBMCs. The clonotype comes from a human donor in good health.

The CDR3 reads CATSDPERDRVTEAFF. The CDR3 DNA reads as TGTGCCACCAGTGATCCGGAGAGGGACAGGGTGACTGAAGCTTTCTTT. J is TRBJ1-1 and V is TRBV24-1; 9 nucleotides agree with TRBD1. The J segment lost 5 bases and the V segment lost 3 bases, leaving 9 bases of the junction unmatched. CDR1 is KGHDR, CDR2 SFDVKD, per germline. CDR3 length: 16 residues.